This TCR beta chain comes out of a study of T cell responses to AZD1222 COVID-19 vaccine. General study findings and limits: The donor cohort was predominantly white British with a female majority, and clonal diversity may have been underestimated.

The CDR3 runs to 15 residues. The ends were cut back, 6 bases at V and 4 bases at J, with 16 bases in the middle. The V gene's germline CDR1 is SNHLY and CDR2 FYNNEI. Regarding this clone: Its antigen is currently unknown.

Libraries were prepared by immunoSEQ multiplex PCR; TCRdb keeps only in-frame clonotypes and omits some of them. The sample contains about 150,000 clones, more than 80% of which appear only once. The chain employs TRBV2 and TRBJ1-5; D unclear. This TCR derives from an adult who received the AZD1222 COVID-19 vaccine. The sample here was peripheral blood, taken 28 days after the second AZD1222 dose. The CDR3 region is CASSRRTAPNQPQHF. The CDR3 DNA follows: TGTGCCAGCAGCCGGCGGACCGCGCCTAATCAGCCCCAGCATTTT. Supplemented by reference TRBV2 and TRBJ1-5, the full variable domain reads EPEVTQTPSHQVTQMGQEVILRCVPISNHLYFYWYRQILGQKVEFLVSFYNNEISEKSEIFDDQFSVERPDGSNFTLKIRSTKLEDSAMYFCASSRRTAPNQPQHFGDGTRLSIL.